Below, 27 T cell receptor beta chains from the same sample are listed, as sequenced in a study of tumor and adjacent non-tumor tissue in lung cancer. The library came from three nested PCR rounds adapted from ARM-PCR protocols. TCRdb itself ran the multiplex PCR reads through MiXCR, one entry per CDR3 protein. The sample has more than 120,000 distinct CDR3 sequences; around 60% are singletons. No cell sorting was done before RNA was extracted from the tissue. Sequenced material: lung tumor tissue. The receptors were gathered from a man aged 60 to 69 with small cell lung cancer.

V gene TRBV5-4 combines with J gene TRBJ2-7, with D perhaps matching TRBD1 (6 bases). From germline, CDR1 is SGHNT and CDR2 YYREEE (reference sequence). This CDR3 contains 14 residues. The CDR3 nucleotides read TGTGCCAGCAGACTCGGACAGTACTCCTACGAGAAGTACGTC. Residues: CASRLGQYSYEKYV.

As concerns this clonotype: It may be a read error: a sequence one base away is much more abundant. This rearrangement joins TRBV7-9 to TRBJ2-1; D gene unclear. CDR1 and CDR2 (germline): SEHNR, FQNEAQ (reference sequence). The CDR3 totals 11 residues. The CDR3 DNA is TGTGACAGCAGCCCTTTAAATGAGCAGTTCTTC. Amino acids: CDSSPLNEQFF. Looking up the rest from reference TRBV7-9 and TRBJ2-1 gives the full variable domain: DTGVSQNPRHKITKRGQNVTFRCDPISEHNRLYWYRQTLGQGPEFLTYFQNEAQLEKSRLLSDRFSAERPKGSFSTLEIQRTEQGDSAMYLCDSSPLNEQFFGPGTRLTVL.

This clonotype was seen only a few times. This chain joins TRBV6-5 and TRBJ2-1; no clear D gene. CDR3 size: 11 residues. V lost 8 bases to trimming and J lost 8 bases, with 10 bases between them. CDR1 MNHEY and CDR2 SVGAGI come from the germline V gene. CDR3 coding DNA: TGTGCCAGCGCACGGTTCGATGAGCAGTTCTTC. This codes for CASARFDEQFF.

The chain is built from TRBV6-1 and TRBJ1-5; TRBD1 agrees at 9 bases. The germline gives CDR1 MNHNS, CDR2 SASEGT. The CDR3 loop spans 16 amino acids. V lost 4 bases and J lost 3; bases outside the gene matches: 7. CDR3 nucleotides: TGTGCCAGCAGTGTGGGGGACAGGGTGTACAATCAGCCCCAGCATTTT. Encoded protein: CASSVGDRVYNQPQHF.

Concerning this clonotype: Since a much larger clone is just one base distant, this may be a read error. The chain carries TRBV29-1 and TRBJ1-2; the D gene is possibly TRBD1 (5 bases). The CDR3 consists of 13 residues. Trimming left V 0 bases short and J 6 bases short, with 11 bases between. Germline V CDR1 and CDR2: SQVTM, ANQGSEA. The chain's CDR3 is CSVEEWGWDGYTF. The CDR3 DNA is TGCAGCGTTGAAGAGTGGGGGTGGGATGGCTACACCTTC.

At least ten counts were recorded for this clonotype. V usage is TRBV20-1 and J usage is TRBJ2-1; 11 positions match TRBD2. Germline values: CDR1 DFQATT, CDR2 SNEGSKA (reference sequence). With 3 bases clipped from V and 6 bases from J, the junction kept 4 bases outside the gene matches. The CDR3 has 14 residues. This CDR3 is CSARVLAGANEQFF. The CDR3, as DNA: TGCAGTGCTAGGGTACTAGCGGGAGCCAATGAGCAGTTCTTC.

Concerning this clonotype itself: Because it lacks the conserved phenylalanine or tryptophan at the end, this CDR3 is likely a read error. The chain links TRBV2 to TRBJ1-6, with D possibly matching TRBD1 (5 bases). Germline V gives CDR1 SNHLY, CDR2 FYNNEI. The ends were cut back, 11 bases at V and 7 bases at J, with 15 bases in the middle. The CDR3 spans 13 residues. CDR3 DNA: TGTGCCTCGGGGGGACGGTCAAATTCACCCCTCCACTCT. Protein product: CASGGRSNSPLHS.

This clonotype came up many times. The CDR3 DNA is TGTGCCAGCAGCCACCCTAGCGGACCCTCCTACGAGCAGTACGTC. Translating gives CASSHPSGPSYEQYV. The chain has TRBV14 and TRBJ2-7, with 7 bases identical to TRBD2. Germline V gene data show CDR1 as SGHDN and CDR2 as FVKESK. J gave up 0 bases and V 3 bases, and 5 bases lay outside the gene matches. The CDR3 covers 15 residues.

To note about this clonotype: A single base separates this from a much larger clone, so it may be a read error. The chain recombines TRBV6-5 with TRBJ1-1; 7 nucleotides match TRBD1. The germline V gene has CDR1 MNHEY and CDR2 SVGAGI. This CDR3 is 15 amino acids long. For the CDR3, the DNA is TGTGTCAGCAGAACGACCGGGACAGTGAACACTGAAGCTTTCTTT. Amino acids: CVSRTTGTVNTEAFF.

Note on this clonotype: This may be a read error, as it is one base from a much larger clone. The rearrangement links TRBV6-5 to TRBJ2-3, with 11 positions matching TRBD1. This CDR3 spans 14 amino acids. CDR1 and CDR2 from the germline V gene are MNHEY and SVGAGI. The chain's CDR3 is CASRRTGGTDTRYF. In DNA form, the CDR3 reads TGTGCCAGCAGGCGGACAGGGGGCACAGATACGCGGTATTTT.

This clonotype came up a few times. The gene calls are TRBV6-5 and TRBJ1-1, with TRBD1 as a possible D gene (5 bases). Trimming removed 6 bases at V and 5 bases at J, with 10 bases between. The germline CDR1 and CDR2 sequences are MNHEY and SVGAGI. This CDR3 has 12 residues. CDR3 in DNA: TGTGCCAGCAGGGGGGTTGGAACTGAAGCTTTCTTT. Its translation: CASRGVGTEAFF.

The CDR3 loop is CASSQVFSRGSDGGELFF. The CDR3 coding sequence is TGTGCCAGCAGCCAAGTTTTTTCTAGGGGGAGCGATGGCGGGGAGCTGTTTTTT. J is TRBJ2-2 and V is TRBV4-2; maybe TRBD1 (6 bases). Trimming removed 1 base at V and 7 bases at J, with 22 bases between. CDR3 size: 18 residues. Germline CDR1 is LGHNA and CDR2 is YNFKEQ.

The chain has TRBV11-3 and TRBJ2-7; 8 nucleotides match TRBD2. V trimming: 11 bases; J trimming: 2 bases; junction bases outside the gene matches: 11. The CDR3 has 14 residues. Germline loops: CDR1 SGHNT, CDR2 YENEEA. CDR3 coding DNA: TGTGCCTTGCGGGAGGATCTGATCACCTACGAGCAGTACGTC. It codes for CALREDLITYEQYV.

This clonotype appeared many times. The rearrangement uses TRBV11-1 and TRBJ2-7; D is ambiguous. CDR1 and CDR2 (germline): SGHAT, FQDESV (reference sequence). V was cut by 1 base and J by 3 bases, with 13 bases left in between. The CDR3 length is 15 residues. CDR3 residues: CASSLEPQSVYEQYF. CDR3 DNA sequence: TGTGCCAGCAGCTTAGAACCCCAGAGTGTCTACGAGCAGTACTTC.

The rearrangement links TRBV20-1 to TRBJ1-1; TRBD1 matches 8 bases. Per the germline V gene, CDR1 is DFQATT and CDR2 is SNEGSKA (reference sequence). Trimming at V came to 8 bases and at J to 4 bases, leaving 9 bases not matched to a gene. The CDR3 spans 13 residues. The DNA of the CDR3 is TGCAGTCGAGGTAGAACAGGGGGCACTGAAGCTTTCTTT. Its protein product is CSRGRTGGTEAFF.

In regard to this clonotype: The junction differs from germline at one of its ends, possibly a read error. This sequence joins TRBV20-1 and TRBJ1-1; D possibly corresponds to TRBD1 (5 bases). The length of the CDR3 is 17 residues. Germline CDR1 DFQATT, CDR2 SNEGSKA (reference sequence). The DNA for the CDR3 is TGTAGTGCTAGGGAATATTGGGGGGGTACGAAGAACACTGAAGCTTTCTTT. Translation gives CSAREYWGGTKNTEAFF.

Note on this clonotype: At one end, the junction sequence differs from germline, possibly due to a read error. This chain connects TRBV4-1 to TRBJ2-1; tentative D call: TRBD1 (6 bases). The CDR3 is 18 residues long. Germline lookup yields CDR1 MGHRA and CDR2 YSYEKL. For the CDR3, the DNA is TGCGTCAGCATCCAAGATCTCCTGCCAGGGGCGGATTACAATGAACAGTTCTTC. As protein: CVSIQDLLPGADYNEQFF.

This clonotype was recorded once. A much larger clone differs by one base, so this may be a read error. The rearrangement links TRBV5-4 to TRBJ2-3; 7 nucleotides line up with TRBD2. The CDR3 has 14 amino acids. From germline, CDR1 is SGHNT and CDR2 YYREEE (reference sequence). J lost 0 bases, V lost 8 bases, and 6 bases had no gene match. In DNA form, the CDR3 reads TGTGCCAGGAGCGATAGCGGGAGCACAGATACGCAGTATTTT. This codes for CARSDSGSTDTQYF.

In regard to this clonotype: A read error is possible here, since a much larger clone lies one base away. The CDR3 does not end in the conserved phenylalanine or tryptophan, so this is likely a read error. The rearrangement joins TRBV6-5 to TRBJ2-5; TRBD1 matches at 7 bases. The V gene's germline CDR1 is MNHEY and CDR2 SVGAGI. V was clipped by 3 bases and J by 4 bases; unmatched bases: 8. The CDR3 extends over 15 amino acids. The CDR3 sequence is CASSYQPGGLETQYI. CDR3 sequence (DNA): TGTGCCAGCAGTTATCAGCCAGGGGGTCTAGAGACCCAGTACATC.

Only a few counts were recorded for this clonotype. The CDR3 nucleotides read TGCAGCACCGGGGGTAATGAGCAGTTCTTC. It encodes CSTGGNEQFF. V usage is TRBV29-1 and J usage is TRBJ2-1; possible D gene TRBD2, 6 bases. The germline V gene encodes CDR1 SQVTM and CDR2 ANQGSEA. The CDR3 covers 10 residues. V lost 8 bases and J 7 bases, leaving 9 bases between the germline ends.

In regard to this clonotype: With a much larger clone just one base away, this may be a read error. V and J are TRBV28 and TRBJ1-1, with D unclear. CDR1 and CDR2 from the germline V gene are MDHEN and SYDVKM. CDR3 size: 14 residues. V lost 7 bases, J lost 1 base, and 13 bases lay in between. The CDR3 region has the DNA TGTGCCAGCACCCCCCTAGCTACGAACACTGAAGCTTTCTTT. This codes for CASTPLATNTEAFF.

To note about this clonotype: One junction end disagrees with the germline gene, perhaps due to a read error. V usage is TRBV7-9 and J usage is TRBJ2-7, with 11 bases that match TRBD2. Germline-derived CDR1 and CDR2 are SEHNR and FQNEAQ (reference sequence). The CDR3 spans 16 residues. The CDR3 DNA reads as TGTGCGAGCAGCTTAGTAGGACTAGCGGGCCACTACGAGCAGTACTTC. Protein sequence: CASSLVGLAGHYEQYF. Using reference TRBV7-9 and TRBJ2-7 for the parts outside the CDR3, the full variable domain is DTGVSQNPRHKITKRGQNVTFRCDPISEHNRLYWYRQTLGQGPEFLTYFQNEAQLEKSRLLSDRFSAERPKGSFSTLEIQRTEQGDSAMYLCASSLVGLAGHYEQYFGPGTRLTVT.

On this clonotype itself: A read error may produce the germline difference seen at one junction end. The gene calls are TRBV29-1 and TRBJ1-5, with TRBD1 matching 9 bases. The germline CDR1 and CDR2 sequences are SQVTM and ANQGSEA. This CDR3 is built from 13 residues. The CDR3 DNA is TGCAGAGTTGGAGGGACAGGGAACCAGCACCAGCACTTT. It yields the protein CRVGGTGNQHQHF.

The table lists this clonotype with a few counts. The chain links TRBV29-1 to TRBJ1-1, with D possibly matching TRBD1 (5 bases). Germline V gene sequence: CDR1 SQVTM, CDR2 ANQGSEA. V gave up 7 bases and J gave up 0 bases, with 18 bases separating them. This CDR3 is built from 15 residues. The DNA of the CDR3 is TGCAGCGCCACACCAGGGTGGGGAATGAACACTGAAGCTTTCTTT. Translated: CSATPGWGMNTEAFF.

The CDR3 DNA sequence: TGTGCCAGCAGTGACGGCGGGGATACGCAGTATTTT. Its translation is CASSDGGDTQYF. The V call is TRBV6-1, the J call TRBJ2-3, with D perhaps matching TRBD2 (5 bases). The ends were cut back, 3 bases at V and 6 bases at J, with 7 bases in the middle. The CDR3 consists of 12 residues. Germline V gene sequence: CDR1 MNHNS, CDR2 SASEGT.

This clonotype was seen at least ten times. The chain employs TRBV6-1 and TRBJ1-1, with D perhaps TRBD1 (5 bases). V gave up 4 bases and J gave up 1 base, with 10 bases separating them. CDR1 is MNHNS and CDR2 is SASEGT in the germline V gene. This CDR3 contains 14 residues. The CDR3 sequence: CASSARGQNTEAFF. For the CDR3, the DNA is TGTGCCAGCAGTGCCCGAGGACAGAACACTGAAGCTTTCTTT.

Concerning this clonotype itself: This clone may be a read error of a much larger clone one base away. This chain links TRBV5-1 with TRBJ2-1; D is uncertain. Germline V CDR1 and CDR2: SGHRS, YFSETQ. The CDR3 runs to 15 residues. Deletions cut 4 bases from V and 4 bases from J, with 15 bases between. The CDR3: CASSKSASGYNEQFF. CDR3 nucleotide sequence: TGCGCCAGCAGCAAAAGCGCGAGTGGGTACAATGAGCAGTTCTTC.